This section outlines one TCR beta chain sequence together with its context. What it binds is not known. These data are taken from a study of T cell responses to AZD1222 COVID-19 vaccine. Second doses at about 4 or about 12 weeks were pooled. Here immunoSEQ multiplex PCR was the method, and the copy in TCRdb shows in-frame clones only, minus some. The sample carries about 120,000 clones, around 88% recorded once. Germline loops: CDR1 KGHSH, CDR2 LQKENI. The CDR3 is made up of 13 amino acids. Trimming took off 2 bases at V and 5 bases at J, with 8 bases between the two ends. Study-level points and caveats: All repertoire sampling was performed exclusively after the peak T cell response. Females made up more of the donors, who were largely white British, and clonal diversity may have come out too low.

The sequenced sample was peripheral blood, obtained 28 days after the second AZD1222 dose. This TCR derives from an adult who received the AZD1222 COVID-19 vaccine. V is TRBV18 and J is TRBJ2-3; D perhaps matches TRBD2 (5 bases). The CDR3 DNA follows: TGTGCCAGCTCACCAATGGACTTAGATACGCAGTATTTT. This codes for CASSPMDLDTQYF.